This TCR beta chain was sequenced during a study of naive and memory T cell subsets. As concerns this clonotype: Its specificity is unknown.

There are 14 residues in the CDR3. Germline V gene sequence: CDR1 LGHDT, CDR2 YNNKEL (reference sequence). J was trimmed by 6 bases and V by 4 bases; bases with no gene match: 5. Two oligonucleotides, mixed equimolar, formed the beta constant-region primer covering TRBC1 and TRBC2. Using its own MiXCR run on the UMI-ligation and nested PCR reads, TCRdb lists one record per CDR3 protein. The repertoire holds under 150,000 distinct CDR3 sequences, with over 15% as singletons. Findings and limits, study-wide: Naive repertoires, especially CD8, held a few larger clonotypes, possibly memory cells re-expressing CD45RA. Diversity fell and Gini index rose from naive through CM, EM, EMRA.

Four subsets defined by CD45RA and CD27 were sorted after CD3, CD4, CD8 and live/dead staining. Material: naive CD4+ T cells from blood. This receptor was taken from a human donor in good health. The chain is built from TRBV3-1 and TRBJ2-2, with TRBD2 matching over 7 bases. CDR3 in amino acids: CASSREGLAGELFF. The CDR3 coding sequence is TGTGCCAGCAGCCGAGAAGGACTAGCCGGGGAGCTGTTTTTT.